These 22 T cell receptor beta chains originate from one sample sequenced in a study of cytomegalovirus exposure and HLA in healthy donors. Generated by immunoSEQ multiplex PCR, the TCRdb table keeps only in-frame clones and is missing some. The table has some 150,000 clones, roughly 89% seen once; the top ten hold 4.5%. The sequenced sample consisted of PBMCs. The receptor source for this set is a man between 18 and 29 years old in good health and CMV-seropositive.

V gene TRBV5-1 combines with J gene TRBJ2-3; D may be TRBD1 or TRBD2 (11 bases each). CDR1 is SGHRS, CDR2 YFSETQ, per germline. The V end lost 4 bases, the J end lost 2 bases, and 29 bases lay between the germline ends. The CDR3 consists of 20 residues. The CDR3 protein is CASSRGTGGSGRAYTDTQYF. CDR3 in DNA: TGCGCCAGCAGCCGGGGGACAGGGGGTAGCGGGAGGGCCTACACAGATACGCAGTATTTT.

This chain joins TRBV5-5 and TRBJ2-7; D is possibly TRBD2 (6 bases). Germline CDR1 reads SGHKS; CDR2 reads YYEKEE (reference sequence). This CDR3 is built from 15 residues. Trimming stripped 4 bases from V and 0 bases from J, with 14 bases between. CDR3 sequence reads: CASSRISGNSYEQYF. The CDR3 nucleotides are TGTGCCAGCAGCCGGATTAGCGGAAACTCCTACGAGCAGTACTTC.

The chain has TRBV4-2 and TRBJ2-2, with 7 positions matching TRBD1. This CDR3 contains 17 residues. V lost 4 bases to trimming and J lost 0 bases; unmatched junction nucleotides: 8. Germline V CDR1 and CDR2: LGHNA, YNFKEQ. The CDR3 reads CASSLSRDRANTGELFF. For the CDR3, the DNA is TGTGCCAGCAGCCTCTCTCGGGACAGAGCGAACACCGGGGAGCTGTTTTTT.

The chain joins TRBV29-1 to TRBJ1-5; no reliable D call. CDR1 is SQVTM and CDR2 is ANQGSEA in the germline V gene. V lost 2 bases to trimming and J lost 6 bases, with 11 bases between them. This CDR3 is 13 amino acids long. The CDR3 is CSVEQAGGQPQHF. The CDR3 region has the DNA TGCAGCGTTGAACAGGCGGGAGGTCAGCCCCAGCATTTT.

As DNA, the CDR3 is TGTGCCAGCAGTGAATACAGTATGGATACGCAGTATTTT. This encodes CASSEYSMDTQYF. This rearrangement joins TRBV2 to TRBJ2-3; D remains unclear. Germline V gives CDR1 SNHLY, CDR2 FYNNEI. CDR3 length equals 13 residues. V was trimmed by 2 bases and J by 6 bases, leaving 9 bases between them.

Only a few counts were recorded for this clone. The chain joins TRBV18 to TRBJ2-5, with 7 positions matching TRBD1. CDR3 length equals 14 residues. The germline V gene encodes CDR1 KGHSH and CDR2 LQKENI. The ends lost 5 bases at V and 5 bases at J; junction bases unmatched: 8. CDR3: CASSTEQGTETQYF. The CDR3 DNA reads as TGTGCCAGCTCAACCGAACAGGGGACGGAGACCCAGTACTTC. Together with reference TRBV18 and TRBJ2-5, the CDR3 gives the full variable domain: NAGVMQNPRHLVRRRGQEARLRCSPMKGHSHVYWYRQLPEEGLKFMVYLQKENIIDESGMPKERFSAEFPKEGPSILRIQQVVRGDSAAYFCASSTEQGTETQYFGPGTRLLVL.

This clone has only a few counts. The chain uses TRBV27 and TRBJ1-2, with 7 positions matching TRBD1. This CDR3 spans 14 amino acids. Germline V lookup: CDR1 MNHEY, CDR2 SMNVEV (reference sequence). V shed 8 bases, J shed 5 bases, and the junction held 11 bases outside the gene matches. The CDR3 sequence is CASGNTGTAYGYTF. The DNA of the CDR3 is TGTGCCAGCGGGAACACCGGGACAGCTTATGGCTACACCTTC.

The chain recombines TRBV10-1 with TRBJ2-1; TRBD2 matches at 10 bases. In germline, CDR1 is WNHNN, CDR2 SYGVQD (reference sequence). Unmatched junction bases numbered 5, after V lost 5 bases and J lost 4 bases. The CDR3 runs to 15 residues. The CDR3 sequence is CASSSALAGYNEQFF. The CDR3 DNA sequence: TGCGCCAGCAGTAGTGCACTAGCGGGGTACAATGAGCAGTTCTTC.

DNA for the CDR3: TGTGCCAGCAGTTTGCCCGCGGGAGGGCCTCGCCCCTATGGCTACACCTTC. This encodes CASSLPAGGPRPYGYTF. J is TRBJ1-2 and V is TRBV27; D is uncertain. This CDR3 has 17 amino acids. Trimming removed 3 bases at V and 4 bases at J, with 21 bases between. The germline CDR1 and CDR2 sequences are MNHEY and SMNVEV (reference sequence).

The chain joins TRBV2 to TRBJ2-1; a possible D gene is TRBD1 (5 bases). V lost 6 bases and J 0 bases, leaving 9 bases between the germline ends. CDR1 and CDR2 from the germline V gene are SNHLY and FYNNEI. The CDR3 has 14 amino acids. The CDR3 region has the DNA TGTGCCAGCAGGGACATCCTCTCCTACAATGAGCAGTTCTTC. Its protein is CASRDILSYNEQFF.

The V gene is TRBV14, the J gene TRBJ1-4; perhaps TRBD1 as D (5 bases). Trimming stripped 4 bases from V and 0 bases from J, with 18 bases between. CDR1 and CDR2 (germline): SGHDN, FVKESK. The CDR3 spans 18 residues. The CDR3 region has the DNA TGTGCCAGCAGCCGGGGCTTCGTGGGAAGAGCAACTAATGAAAAACTGTTTTTT. Its translation is CASSRGFVGRATNEKLFF.

The V call is TRBV4-1, the J call TRBJ1-1; 7 nucleotides match TRBD1. Germline V gene data show CDR1 as MGHRA and CDR2 as YSYEKL. V was clipped by 4 bases and J by 7 bases; unmatched bases: 9. There are 14 residues in the CDR3. The CDR3 nucleotides are TGCGCCAGCAGCCTAGACAGGGCGGTAAGTGAAGCTTTCTTT. As protein: CASSLDRAVSEAFF.

The chain joins TRBV28 to TRBJ1-1; 7 bases map to TRBD1. With 7 bases clipped from V and 2 bases from J, the junction kept 7 bases outside the gene matches. CDR1 is MDHEN, CDR2 SYDVKM, per germline. The CDR3 consists of 14 residues. The CDR3 DNA is TGTGCCAGCAAACTACGGGACAGCAACACTGAAGCTTTCTTT. It codes for CASKLRDSNTEAFF. Looking up the rest from reference TRBV28 and TRBJ1-1 gives the full variable domain: DVKVTQSSRYLVKRTGEKVFLECVQDMDHENMFWYRQDPGLGLRLIYFSYDVKMKEKGDIPEGYSVSREKKERFSLILESASTNQTSMYLCASKLRDSNTEAFFGQGTRLTVV.

The genes are TRBV29-1 and TRBJ2-1; no definite D call. Per the germline V gene, CDR1 is SQVTM and CDR2 is ANQGSEA. Trimming pared 3 bases from V and 6 bases from J, leaving 15 bases between. This CDR3 region has 14 residues. The CDR3 DNA sequence: TGCAGCGTTGAGGCAGATTCGGGTGCCAATGAGCAGTTCTTC. Amino acid sequence: CSVEADSGANEQFF.

The rearrangement links TRBV4-1 to TRBJ2-1; D unresolved. The germline CDR1 and CDR2 sequences are MGHRA and YSYEKL. The length of the CDR3 is 13 residues. Trimming pared 2 bases from V and 4 bases from J, leaving 6 bases between. CDR3 amino acids: CASSQPTYNEQFF. The DNA of the CDR3 is TGCGCCAGCAGCCAACCCACATACAATGAGCAGTTCTTC.

The V and J genes are TRBV5-4 and TRBJ1-1; the D gene is possibly TRBD1 (6 bases). This CDR3 is built from 14 residues. The germline gives CDR1 SGHNT, CDR2 YYREEE (reference sequence). With 3 bases removed from V and 10 bases from J, the gap between germline ends came to 19 bases. The CDR3: CASSSPGTQKAAFF. Here the CDR3 DNA reads TGTGCCAGCAGCTCCCCTGGGACACAAAAGGCAGCTTTCTTT.

The J gene is TRBJ2-3, the V gene TRBV6-4; TRBD2 matches 9 bases. CDR1 and CDR2 (germline): MRHNA, SNTAGT. This CDR3 has 14 residues. V lost 3 bases to trimming and J lost 6 bases; unmatched junction nucleotides: 4. CDR3 protein: CASSEGLAGDTQYF. The DNA for the CDR3 is TGTGCCAGCAGTGAAGGGCTAGCGGGGGATACGCAGTATTTT.

This clone has more than one count but fewer than ten. V is TRBV10-1 and J is TRBJ1-2; D may be TRBD1 (6 bases). Germline V CDR1 and CDR2: WNHNN, SYGVQD (reference sequence). The CDR3 is made up of 16 amino acids. Trimming removed 0 bases at V and 3 bases at J, with 14 bases between. The CDR3 spells CASSESVGGAYYGYTF. The CDR3 DNA reads TGCGCCAGCAGTGAGTCGGTTGGGGGCGCGTACTATGGCTACACCTTC.

This rearrangement joins TRBV10-1 to TRBJ2-1; weak D call: TRBD2 (6 bases). Per the germline V gene, CDR1 is WNHNN and CDR2 is SYGVQD (reference sequence). The CDR3 runs to 13 residues. V was shortened by 2 bases and J by 6 bases, with 8 bases between the two germline ends. Here the CDR3 reads CASSENGSNEQFF. CDR3 in DNA: TGCGCCAGCAGTGAGAACGGGAGCAATGAGCAGTTCTTC.

The V and J genes are TRBV6-5 and TRBJ2-2; D is possibly TRBD2 (5 bases). Germline V lookup: CDR1 MNHEY, CDR2 SVGAGI. V lost 2 bases to trimming and J lost 4 bases, with 8 bases between them. The CDR3 consists of 14 residues. This CDR3 reads CASSYTSGTGELFF. CDR3 sequence (DNA): TGTGCCAGCAGTTACACTAGTGGCACCGGGGAGCTGTTTTTT.

In its sample, this clone was seen once. This chain links TRBV27 with TRBJ1-1, with TRBD1 identical over 7 bases. The V gene end was trimmed by 2 bases and the J gene end by 0 bases; junction bases not matched to a gene: 3. Germline V gene data show CDR1 as MNHEY and CDR2 as SMNVEV (reference sequence). This CDR3 comprises 15 residues. In DNA, the CDR3 is TGTGCCAGCAGTTTAGAAGGGACAGTGAACACTGAAGCTTTCTTT. It specifies CASSLEGTVNTEAFF.

The chain employs TRBV5-1 and TRBJ2-7, with D tentatively TRBD1 (5 bases). This CDR3 region has 17 residues. The V end lost 3 bases, the J end lost 3 bases, and 22 bases lay between the germline ends. Germline loops: CDR1 SGHRS, CDR2 YFSETQ. CDR3 sequence reads: CASSSNPQGFGDYEQYF. CDR3 DNA sequence: TGCGCCAGCAGCTCGAATCCTCAGGGTTTTGGAGACTACGAGCAGTACTTC.